The text below deals with one T cell receptor (beta chain). Its target is unknown. The CDR3 is 16 residues long. Germline lookup yields CDR1 KGHSY and CDR2 FQNENV. The ends were cut back, 4 bases at V and 0 bases at J, with 15 bases in the middle. These data are taken from a study of T cell responses to AZD1222 COVID-19 vaccine. Clones were sequenced by immunoSEQ multiplex PCR, and TCRdb holds only the in-frame ones, with some missing. The sample includes 150,000 to 200,000 clones, 80% to 90% of them seen just once. Whole-study findings and limits: Repertoires were collected only later (after the peak T cell response had occurred).

The rearrangement links TRBV16 to TRBJ2-5; D not resolved. This receptor was taken from an adult in good health. This specimen was peripheral blood, taken on day 0 of AZD1222 vaccination. The CDR3 bases are TGTGCCAGCAGCCCGTCCCGTGGGCTACACCAAGAGACCCAGTACTTC. Its translation: CASSPSRGLHQETQYF.